Listed here are 27 T cell receptor beta chains from one sample, sequenced in a study of technical replicates of blood from several donors. Clones were sequenced by immunoSEQ multiplex PCR, and TCRdb holds only the in-frame ones, with some missing. The sample holds tens of thousands of clones, around 93% seen once. Source material: T cells isolated from PBMCs. The receptors here all came from a human donor in good health.

The chain carries TRBV16 and TRBJ2-3, with 8 bases fitting TRBD1. This CDR3 contains 18 residues. The V gene's germline CDR1 is KGHSY and CDR2 FQNENV. The V gene end was trimmed by 5 bases and the J gene end by 4 bases; junction bases not matched to a gene: 17. The CDR3: CASSYAATGGNSPDTQYF. In DNA, the CDR3 is TGTGCCAGCAGCTACGCAGCAACAGGGGGTAATAGCCCAGATACGCAGTATTTT.

The rearrangement joins TRBV6-1 to TRBJ2-1; no clear D gene. Germline-derived CDR1 and CDR2 are MNHNS and SASEGT. V lost 2 bases to trimming and J lost 6 bases, with 14 bases between them. CDR3 length equals 15 residues. The CDR3 DNA reads TGTGCCAGCAGTGAAAGACCCAGAGGAGTCAATGAGCAGTTCTTC. This translates into CASSERPRGVNEQFF.

This clone was seen just once. The sample holds other DNA sequences that translate to the same CDR3. CDR3: CASSISGTSYEQYF. The CDR3 DNA reads as TGTGCCAGTAGTATAAGCGGGACATCCTACGAGCAGTACTTC. The rearrangement links TRBV19 to TRBJ2-7, with D perhaps matching TRBD2 (7 bases). Germline CDR1 and CDR2: LNHDA and SQIVND (reference sequence). Trimming took 2 bases from V and 1 from J, leaving 9 bases between them. CDR3 length: 14 amino acids.

This chain links TRBV4-3 with TRBJ2-2; the match to TRBD1 covers 8 bases. V lost 1 base to trimming and J lost 5 bases; unmatched junction nucleotides: 6. This CDR3 spans 16 amino acids. The germline gives CDR1 LGHNA, CDR2 YSLEER. CDR3 coding DNA: TGCGCCAGCAGCCAAGCCAGGACAGGGCTGACCGGGGAGCTGTTTTTT. Encoded protein: CASSQARTGLTGELFF.

This sequence joins TRBV9 and TRBJ1-2; D is undetermined. Trimming removed 0 bases at V and 3 bases at J, with 6 bases between. The CDR3 is made up of 13 amino acids. Germline V gene data show CDR1 as SGDLS and CDR2 as YYNGEE. The CDR3: CASSVDGDYGYTF. In nucleotides, the CDR3 is TGTGCCAGCAGCGTAGACGGGGACTATGGCTACACCTTC.

In this sample, this clone turned up once. The rearrangement uses TRBV27 and TRBJ2-1, with 7 bases that match TRBD2. The V and J ends lost 6 bases and 5 bases, in that order; junction bases with no gene match: 7. This CDR3 is built from 14 residues. Germline CDR1 reads MNHEY; CDR2 reads SMNVEV (reference sequence). The CDR3 DNA follows: TGTGCCAGCAGCTTCCGCACTAGCGACAATGAGCAGTTCTTC. Translating gives CASSFRTSDNEQFF.

The chain is built from TRBV27 and TRBJ1-5; possible D gene TRBD1, 6 bases. Looked up from germline, CDR1 is MNHEY and CDR2 is SMNVEV (reference sequence). Trimming pared 2 bases from V and 0 bases from J, leaving 11 bases between. The CDR3 is made up of 16 amino acids. The CDR3 DNA sequence: TGTGCCAGCAGTTTAAGAGGACAGTATAGCAATCAGCCCCAGCATTTT. Translation gives CASSLRGQYSNQPQHF.

The chain is built from TRBV4-1 and TRBJ1-5, with a tentative D call TRBD1 (5 bases). The CDR3 covers 16 residues. The germline CDR1 and CDR2 sequences are MGHRA and YSYEKL. Trimming left V 1 base short and J 8 bases short, with 18 bases between. CDR3 sequence reads: CASSQAQETVGEPQHF. CDR3 coding DNA: TGCGCCAGCAGCCAAGCCCAAGAGACCGTAGGGGAGCCCCAGCATTTT.

The rearrangement links TRBV9 to TRBJ2-5; D possibly corresponds to TRBD2 (6 bases). Germline V CDR1 and CDR2: SGDLS, YYNGEE. This CDR3 contains 15 residues. The V end lost 1 base, the J end lost 3 bases, and 13 bases lay between the germline ends. CDR3 coding DNA: TGTGCCAGCAGCGTAATCCGGCGGGGAAAAGAGACCCAGTACTTC. Residues: CASSVIRRGKETQYF.

This clone came up a few times. The rearrangement uses TRBV19 and TRBJ1-1; D ambiguous. CDR3 length: 12 amino acids. V was pared by 5 bases and J by 1 base, with 5 bases between. Germline CDR1 reads LNHDA; CDR2 reads SQIVND (reference sequence). The CDR3 nucleotides are TGTGCCAGTAGTCTCTGGAACACTGAAGCTTTCTTT. Translated: CASSLWNTEAFF.

The rearrangement joins TRBV7-8 to TRBJ1-5; D unclear. Germline CDR1 SGHVS, CDR2 FQNEAQ. CDR3 length: 17 residues. The germline V and J ends were trimmed by 5 bases and 3 bases, with 20 bases remaining between them. CDR3 in DNA: TGTGCCAGCAGCACGACATTTCGGGGAGTCAACAATCAGCCCCAGCATTTT. Protein sequence: CASSTTFRGVNNQPQHF.

The V and J genes are TRBV29-1 and TRBJ1-1, with 7 bases matching TRBD1. The junction had 4 bases not matched to a gene; V was cut back by 2 bases and J by 1 base. Germline values: CDR1 SQVTM, CDR2 ANQGSEA. The CDR3 has 14 amino acids. The DNA for the CDR3 is TGCAGCGTTGAAACCCGACAGGGGAACACTGAAGCTTTCTTT. Translation gives CSVETRQGNTEAFF.

This sequence joins TRBV28 and TRBJ2-3; 13 nucleotides line up with TRBD2. The CDR3 loop spans 16 amino acids. Losses at the gene ends were 5 bases for V and 3 bases for J; bases not matched to a gene: 5. CDR1 and CDR2 from the germline V gene are MDHEN and SYDVKM. CDR3 amino acids: CASSPTTSGGTDTQYF. The DNA for the CDR3 is TGTGCCAGCAGTCCAACGACTAGCGGGGGGACAGATACGCAGTATTTT.

The chain employs TRBV5-1 and TRBJ2-2; 7 bases line up with TRBD1. With 4 bases clipped from V and 0 bases from J, the junction kept 3 bases outside the gene matches. The V gene's germline CDR1 is SGHRS and CDR2 YFSETQ. There are 15 residues in the CDR3. The CDR3 here is CASSLGGANTGELFF. The CDR3 DNA reads TGCGCCAGCAGCCTAGGGGGCGCGAACACCGGGGAGCTGTTTTTT. The full variable domain, its missing parts supplied by reference TRBV5-1 and TRBJ2-2, is KAGVTQTPRYLIKTRGQQVTLSCSPISGHRSVSWYQQTPGQGLQFLFEYFSETQRNKGNFPGRFSGRQFSNSRSEMNVSTLELGDSALYLCASSLGGANTGELFFGEGSRLTVL.

The chain couples TRBV27 to TRBJ2-1; D gene unclear. There are 14 residues in the CDR3. V was pared by 7 bases and J by 3 bases, with 13 bases between. CDR1 is MNHEY, CDR2 SMNVEV, per germline (reference sequence). The CDR3 is CASNYGRLYNEQFF. CDR3 coding DNA: TGTGCCAGCAACTACGGTAGGCTCTACAATGAGCAGTTCTTC.

V gene TRBV28 combines with J gene TRBJ2-3; 8 positions agree with TRBD2. Germline CDR1 and CDR2: MDHEN and SYDVKM. The CDR3 totals 17 residues. V lost 5 bases and J lost 0; bases outside the gene matches: 10. The CDR3 here is CASSTWVSSGSTDTQYF. The CDR3 DNA sequence: TGTGCCAGCAGTACCTGGGTGTCTAGCGGGAGCACAGATACGCAGTATTTT.

This sequence joins TRBV5-6 and TRBJ2-1, with D tentatively TRBD2 (6 bases). Germline CDR1 reads SGHDT; CDR2 reads YYEEEE. The ends were cut back, 2 bases at V and 0 bases at J, with 15 bases in the middle. The CDR3 contains 17 residues. Written as DNA, the CDR3 is TGTGCCAGCAGCTTAGGATTTGGGCGGGGCTCCTACAATGAGCAGTTCTTC. Translating it yields CASSLGFGRGSYNEQFF.

V gene TRBV5-6 combines with J gene TRBJ2-1, with TRBD2 matching over 12 bases. This CDR3 has 16 amino acids. With V trimmed by 5 bases and J by 8 bases, 11 bases remained unmatched. Germline assignment: CDR1 SGHDT and CDR2 YYEEEE. CDR3 nucleotide sequence: TGTGCCAGCAGTTCCTGGACTAGCGGGACCTCGCATGAGCAGTTCTTC. This encodes CASSSWTSGTSHEQFF. Full variable domain (missing parts from reference TRBV5-6 and TRBJ2-1): DAGVTQSPTHLIKTRGQQVTLRCSPKSGHDTVSWYQQALGQGPQFIFQYYEEEERQRGNFPDRFSGHQFPNYSSELNVNALLLGDSALYLCASSSWTSGTSHEQFFGPGTRLTVL.

This clone appeared a single time. V is TRBV6-5 and J is TRBJ2-2; D perhaps matches TRBD2 (5 bases). This CDR3 has 16 residues. CDR1 is MNHEY and CDR2 is SVGAGI in the germline V gene. Trimming stripped 0 bases from V and 4 bases from J, with 12 bases between. CDR3 nucleotides: TGTGCCAGCAGTTACTCGGTCGGGGAGCGCACCGGGGAGCTGTTTTTT. It is translated as CASSYSVGERTGELFF.

A note on this clone: The sample has other DNA sequences that encode this CDR3 too. V gene TRBV5-6 combines with J gene TRBJ2-7; no clear D gene. Trimming cost V 0 bases and J 4 bases, with 5 bases left between them. This CDR3 is 12 amino acids long. CDR1 is SGHDT, CDR2 YYEEEE, per germline. The CDR3 is CASSLDRYEQYF. The CDR3 bases are TGTGCCAGCAGCTTGGACAGATACGAGCAGTACTTC.

The V gene is TRBV6-5, the J gene TRBJ2-7; 10 bases match TRBD1. V shed 2 bases, J shed 6 bases, and the junction held 7 bases outside the gene matches. Per the germline V gene, CDR1 is MNHEY and CDR2 is SVGAGI. This CDR3 has 15 amino acids. CDR3 amino acids: CASSYGTGALSEQYF. CDR3 DNA: TGTGCCAGCAGTTACGGGACAGGGGCGTTAAGCGAGCAGTACTTC.

V is TRBV2 and J is TRBJ2-5, with 8 bases aligning to TRBD2. Germline CDR1 is SNHLY and CDR2 is FYNNEI. Trimming removed 7 bases from V and 5 bases from J; junction bases left unmatched: 9. The CDR3 consists of 14 residues. Here the CDR3 reads CASKKGLASETQYF. CDR3 nucleotides: TGTGCCAGCAAGAAAGGACTAGCAAGTGAGACCCAGTACTTC.

V gene TRBV28 combines with J gene TRBJ2-7; TRBD1 might be the D (5 bases). CDR1 and CDR2 from the germline V gene are MDHEN and SYDVKM. The CDR3 is 13 residues long. V was clipped by 3 bases and J by 7 bases, with 13 bases between them. CDR3 nucleotides: TGTGCCAGCAGTTTGGCAGGGATCGATGAGCAGTACTTC. Encoded protein: CASSLAGIDEQYF.

The chain couples TRBV7-6 to TRBJ2-7, with D perhaps matching TRBD2 (5 bases). This CDR3 region has 15 residues. Trimming cost V 5 bases and J 0 bases, with 14 bases left between them. Germline V gene lookup returns CDR1 SGHVS and CDR2 FNYEAQ. CDR3 in amino acids: CASSLGAASSYEQYF. CDR3 DNA: TGTGCCAGCAGCCTGGGAGCAGCTAGCTCCTACGAGCAGTACTTC. Full variable domain (outside the CDR3, taken from reference TRBV7-6 and TRBJ2-7): GAGVSQSPRYKVTKRGQDVALRCDPISGHVSLYWYRQALGQGPEFLTYFNYEAQQDKSGLPNDRFSAERPEGSISTLTIQRTEQRDSAMYRCASSLGAASSYEQYFGPGTRLTVT.

The chain combines TRBV7-2 with TRBJ2-2; 9 bases are a match to TRBD2. The CDR3 is 16 amino acids. The V and J ends lost 6 bases and 7 bases, in that order; junction bases with no gene match: 12. CDR1 and CDR2 from the germline V gene are SGHTA and FQGNSA. CDR3 sequence reads: CASRDGSSGNVGELFF. DNA of the CDR3: TGTGCCAGCAGGGACGGGTCTAGCGGGAATGTCGGGGAGCTGTTTTTT.

J is TRBJ1-4 and V is TRBV2; D is perhaps TRBD1 (6 bases). This CDR3 contains 13 residues. Per the germline V gene, CDR1 is SNHLY and CDR2 is FYNNEI. With 8 bases removed from V and 8 bases from J, the gap between germline ends came to 15 bases. The CDR3 reads CASGRGAEEKLFF. In DNA form, the CDR3 reads TGTGCCAGCGGCAGGGGTGCAGAAGAAAAACTGTTTTTT.

The genes are TRBV9 and TRBJ2-1; the match to TRBD2 covers 7 bases. Germline V CDR1 and CDR2: SGDLS, YYNGEE. CDR3 length: 16 residues. The V gene end was trimmed by 0 bases and the J gene end by 9 bases; junction bases not matched to a gene: 12. The CDR3 coding sequence is TGTGCCAGCAGCGTAGGGTGGGCGGGAGATACATCTGAGCAGTTCTTC. This translates into CASSVGWAGDTSEQFF.